These 14 T cell receptor beta chains share one sample of origin, sequenced in a study of vaccination and CD4 T cells after COVID-19. These receptors have no known antigen. Oncomine TCR Beta short-read sequencing was applied to DNA from cultured CD4+ T cells. One entry per CDR3 protein, called by TCRdb with MiXCR from the PCR reads. Of 9,000 to 9,500 distinct CDR3 sequences listed, 45% to 60% are singletons. Treatment meaning: roughly 10-day PBMC culture with coronavirus spike peptide pools or control peptides (ViraFEST assay). Prior to the COVID-19 pandemic (2011-2018), the unexposed donor's CD4+ T cells were collected. The material sequenced was CD4+ T cells from blood, cultured in vitro. The receptors here all came from a human donor in good health.

This sequence joins TRBV20-1 and TRBJ2-2, with TRBD2 matching over 12 bases. The CDR3 loop spans 16 amino acids. After removal of 0 bases from V and 6 bases from J, the junction contained 5 bases not matched to a gene. CDR1 is DFQATT, CDR2 SNEGSKA, per germline (reference sequence). CDR3 amino acids: CSAREPSGRAAGELFF. The CDR3 DNA sequence: TGCAGTGCTAGAGAACCTAGCGGGAGGGCCGCCGGGGAGCTGTTTTTT.

This clonotype was detected a few times. The chain employs TRBV11-2 and TRBJ1-2, with D tentatively TRBD1 (6 bases). V was shortened by 5 bases and J by 2 bases, with 18 bases between the two germline ends. Germline CDR1 reads SGHAT; CDR2 reads FQNNGV. The CDR3 totals 16 residues. In DNA, the CDR3 is TGTGCCAGCAGCGCCCCTTGGGCAGGGGCGAACTATGGCTACACCTTC. Translated: CASSAPWAGANYGYTF. The full variable domain, rest sourced from reference TRBV11-2 and TRBJ1-2, is EAGVAQSPRYKIIEKRQSVAFWCNPISGHATLYWYQQILGQGPKLLIQFQNNGVVDDSQLPKDRFSAERLKGVDSTLKIQPAKLEDSAVYLCASSAPWAGANYGYTFGSGTRLTVV.

The gene calls are TRBV6-5 and TRBJ2-1, with D hard to call. V dropped 2 bases and J dropped 4 bases, with 6 bases sitting between them. CDR1 and CDR2 (germline): MNHEY, SVGAGI. The CDR3 covers 13 residues. The CDR3 DNA reads as TGTGCCAGCAGTTACGGTGATTACAATGAGCAGTTCTTC. This translates into CASSYGDYNEQFF.

The V call is TRBV3-1, the J call TRBJ1-5; no firm D call. Germline loops: CDR1 LGHDT, CDR2 YNNKEL (reference sequence). The V end was cut by 1 base, the J end by 0 bases, with 7 bases between. CDR3 length equals 15 residues. CDR3 loop: CASSQGGNSNQPQHF. DNA for the CDR3: TGTGCCAGCAGCCAAGGAGGGAATAGCAATCAGCCCCAGCATTTT.

This clonotype occurred a few times. The V gene is TRBV7-9, the J gene TRBJ1-1, with a tentative D call TRBD1 (5 bases). Trimming took 5 bases from V and 4 from J, leaving 17 bases between them. This CDR3 comprises 15 residues. Per germline, CDR1 SEHNR and CDR2 FQNEAQ (reference sequence). In DNA form, the CDR3 reads TGTGCCAGCAGCCCCTTTCAGGGCGGGGTCACTGAAGCTTTCTTT. Encoded protein: CASSPFQGGVTEAFF.

The CDR3 sequence: CASSPFLPRRLNYGYTF. The CDR3 DNA sequence: TGTGCCAGCTCACCATTTTTGCCCAGGCGTTTGAACTATGGCTACACCTTC. The rearrangement links TRBV18 to TRBJ1-2; no definite D call. Germline loops: CDR1 KGHSH, CDR2 LQKENI. There are 17 residues in the CDR3. The V end was cut by 2 bases, the J end by 2 bases, with 18 bases between.

The chain couples TRBV24-1 to TRBJ1-5; TRBD1 matches at 7 bases. The V segment lost 4 bases and the J segment 4 bases; nucleotides outside the gene matches: 18. The CDR3 spans 19 residues. Germline CDR1 reads KGHDR; CDR2 reads SFDVKD. In DNA form, the CDR3 reads TGTGCCACCAGTGACCGGGATACACAGGGGCGTCTAATGAATCAGCCCCAGCATTTT. As protein: CATSDRDTQGRLMNQPQHF.

There are a few counts of this clonotype. The chain has TRBV6-5 and TRBJ2-3; 9 nucleotides match TRBD1. In germline, CDR1 is MNHEY, CDR2 SVGAGI. With V trimmed by 4 bases and J by 6 bases, 8 bases remained unmatched. The CDR3 length is 15 residues. The CDR3 region has the DNA TGTGCCAGCAGTTCGCACGGGACAGGGTCTGATACGCAGTATTTT. It translates to CASSSHGTGSDTQYF.

V is TRBV7-8 and J is TRBJ1-6, with D hard to call. This CDR3 comprises 15 residues. Trimming pared 3 bases from V and 8 bases from J, leaving 14 bases between. Looked up from germline, CDR1 is SGHVS and CDR2 is FQNEAQ. The CDR3 DNA is TGTGCCAGCAGCTTTCGGTGGGAACGGGATTCACCCCTCCACTTT. Residues: CASSFRWERDSPLHF.

This clonotype was recorded a few times. The chain combines TRBV6-1 with TRBJ2-7; no clear D gene. There are 14 residues in the CDR3. Trimming shortened V by 5 bases and J by 9 bases, and 20 bases separated the two germline ends. Germline-derived CDR1 and CDR2 are MNHNS and SASEGT. The CDR3 loop reads CASSPAPLSLGQYF. In DNA form, the CDR3 reads TGTGCCAGCAGTCCCGCCCCGCTGTCGTTAGGGCAGTACTTC.

The chain recombines TRBV20-1 with TRBJ2-5; TRBD2 matches at 7 bases. The V gene end was trimmed by 6 bases and the J gene end by 5 bases; junction bases not matched to a gene: 6. Germline CDR1 and CDR2: DFQATT and SNEGSKA (reference sequence). The CDR3 is 12 amino acids. DNA of the CDR3: TGCAGTGCCCCTCTGGGGGGGGAGACCCAGTACTTC. This codes for CSAPLGGETQYF.

This clonotype was picked up a small number of times. This chain joins TRBV20-1 and TRBJ1-5; D is uncertain. The germline V and J ends were trimmed by 3 bases and 5 bases, with 11 bases remaining between them. Germline lookup yields CDR1 DFQATT and CDR2 SNEGSKA (reference sequence). CDR3 length equals 13 residues. CDR3 bases: TGCAGTGCTAGTACTGGGGTTTATCAGCCCCAGCATTTT. Its protein product is CSASTGVYQPQHF.

The chain carries TRBV5-4 and TRBJ1-1, with unresolved D. The CDR3 totals 15 residues. CDR1 is SGHNT and CDR2 is YYREEE in the germline V gene (reference sequence). Trimming pared 0 bases from V and 1 base from J, leaving 10 bases between. The CDR3 coding sequence is TGTGCCAGCAGCTTGGGTCGTGGACCGAACACTGAAGCTTTCTTT. This translates into CASSLGRGPNTEAFF.

V is TRBV6-1 and J is TRBJ1-2; a weak D match, TRBD1 (6 bases). Trimming took off 5 bases at V and 7 bases at J, with 14 bases between the two ends. CDR3 size: 13 residues. CDR1 MNHNS and CDR2 SASEGT come from the germline V gene. CDR3 region: CASSKDGGLGYTF. The CDR3 bases are TGTGCCAGCAGTAAGGACGGGGGGCTTGGCTACACCTTC.